This T cell receptor beta chain was identified during a study of cytomegalovirus exposure and HLA in healthy donors. Study-wide results and limits: Confirmation was obtained in vitro that a few CMV-associated chains are specific for CMV antigens. For most TCR beta V segments, an earlier analysis put the productive rate at about 87% or about 30% of the time. Association of a missense DCLRE1C variant with TCR beta V- and J-gene trimming was reported in a later analysis.

Germline V gene lookup returns CDR1 SEHNR and CDR2 FQNEAQ (reference sequence). This CDR3 has 15 residues. V lost 5 bases, J lost 4 bases, and 10 bases stayed unmatched. Use of 60 Vbeta and 13 Jbeta primers characterized the PCR. The table came from immunoSEQ multiplex PCR; TCRdb's copy has only in-frame clones and leaves some out. The sample yields about 42,000 clones, 40% to 60% seen once. This clone was counted between two and nine times. Its specificity is not known. The sequencing input was PBMCs. The rearrangement uses TRBV7-9 and TRBJ1-2; 7 bases line up with TRBD1. This receptor was obtained from a human donor in good health. This CDR3 is CASSPPEGGGYGYTF. Here the CDR3 DNA reads TGTGCCAGCAGCCCCCCAGAAGGGGGCGGCTATGGCTACACCTTC.